This is a list of T cell receptor beta chains from one sample in a study of cytomegalovirus exposure and HLA in healthy donors. Profiled with immunoSEQ multiplex PCR; TCRdb holds only in-frame clones, not every one. The listing contains around 100,000 clones. The sample was PBMCs. All receptors derive from a woman aged 25 to 39 in good health and CMV-seronegative. The CDR3 runs from the conserved cysteine through the conserved F or W.

V	J	CDR3
TRBV28	TRBJ2-7	CASSFYRNFVEQYF
TRBV7-9	TRBJ2-7	CASIKEDSTYEQYF
TRBV29-1	TRBJ2-1	CSVALGHNEQFF
TRBV6-5	TRBJ2-7	CASSPTSGGAYEQYF
TRBV2	TRBJ2-3	CASSPRTGRTDTQYF
TRBV2	TRBJ1-5	CASRQDRGQLPQHF
TRBV28	TRBJ1-1	CASSFPRHRHTEAFF
TRBV7-6	TRBJ1-2	CASSSGWSYGYTF
TRBV5-4	TRBJ2-5	CASSLEGYQETQYF
TRBV9	TRBJ2-2	CASSLPPGELFF
TRBV27	TRBJ2-2	CASSLFEGAGELFF
TRBV4-1	TRBJ1-1	CASSDYTGTEKEAFF
TRBV5-5	TRBJ1-1	CASSLGDFQNTEAFF
TRBV29-1	TRBJ2-3	CSVLGLAGGLQYF
TRBV9	TRBJ1-5	CASSPEDSNQPQHF
TRBV7-2	TRBJ2-3	CASSTSGGTDTQYF
TRBV5-1	TRBJ2-7	CASSLGQGFYEQYF
TRBV19	TRBJ2-2	CASSLRAVGTGELFF
TRBV15	TRBJ1-2	CATSRDPGVQANYGYTF
TRBV5-1	TRBJ2-7	CASSLVKTGGLLYEQYF
TRBV11-2	TRBJ2-7	CASSLGTGGGYEQYF
TRBV6-1	TRBJ2-1	CASSPSGQINNEQFF